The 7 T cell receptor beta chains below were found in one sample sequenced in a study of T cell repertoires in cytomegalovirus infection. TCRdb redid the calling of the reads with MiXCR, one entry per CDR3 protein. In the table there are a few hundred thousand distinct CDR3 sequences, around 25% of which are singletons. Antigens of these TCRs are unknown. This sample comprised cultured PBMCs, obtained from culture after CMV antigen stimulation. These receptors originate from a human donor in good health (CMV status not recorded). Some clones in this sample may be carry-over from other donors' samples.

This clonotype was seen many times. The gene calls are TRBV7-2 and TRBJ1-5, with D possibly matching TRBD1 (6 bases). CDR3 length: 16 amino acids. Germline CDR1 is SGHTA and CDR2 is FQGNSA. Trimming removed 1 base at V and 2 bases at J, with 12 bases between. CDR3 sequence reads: CASSLVGGQGNQPQHF. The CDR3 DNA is TGTGCCAGCAGCTTAGTGGGGGGCCAAGGCAATCAGCCCCAGCATTTT.

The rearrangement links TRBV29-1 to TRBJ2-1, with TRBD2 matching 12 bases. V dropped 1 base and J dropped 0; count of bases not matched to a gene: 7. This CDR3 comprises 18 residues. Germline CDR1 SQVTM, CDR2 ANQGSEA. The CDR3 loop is CSVEGLGLAGGSYNEQFF. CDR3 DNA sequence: TGCAGCGTTGAAGGGTTGGGACTAGCGGGCGGCTCCTACAATGAGCAGTTCTTC.

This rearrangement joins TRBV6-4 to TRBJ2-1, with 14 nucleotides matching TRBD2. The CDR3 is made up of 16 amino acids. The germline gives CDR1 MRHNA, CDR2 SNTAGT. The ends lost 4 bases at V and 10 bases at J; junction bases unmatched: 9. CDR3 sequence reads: CASSAMGLAGVEEQFF. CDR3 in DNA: TGTGCCAGCAGTGCCATGGGACTAGCGGGAGTCGAGGAGCAGTTCTTC.

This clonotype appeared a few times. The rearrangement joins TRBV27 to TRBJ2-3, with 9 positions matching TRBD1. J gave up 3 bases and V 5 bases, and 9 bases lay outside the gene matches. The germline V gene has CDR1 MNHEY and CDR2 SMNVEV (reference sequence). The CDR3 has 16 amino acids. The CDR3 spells CASSPTGGVVTDTQYF. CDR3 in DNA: TGTGCCAGCAGTCCCACAGGGGGCGTGGTTACAGATACGCAGTATTTT.

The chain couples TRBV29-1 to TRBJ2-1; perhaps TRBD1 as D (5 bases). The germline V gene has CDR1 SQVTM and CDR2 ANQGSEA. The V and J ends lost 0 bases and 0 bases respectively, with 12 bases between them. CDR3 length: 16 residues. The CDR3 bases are TGCAGCGTTGAAGAAGGACATAGGAGCTCCTACAATGAGCAGTTCTTC. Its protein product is CSVEEGHRSSYNEQFF.

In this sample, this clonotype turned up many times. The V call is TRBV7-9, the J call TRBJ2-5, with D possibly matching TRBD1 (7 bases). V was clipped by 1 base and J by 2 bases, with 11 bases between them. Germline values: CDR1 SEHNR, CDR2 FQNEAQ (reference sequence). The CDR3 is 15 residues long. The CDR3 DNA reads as TGTGCCAGCAGCTTAGGACAGGGAGGACAAGAGACCCAGTACTTC. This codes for CASSLGQGGQETQYF.

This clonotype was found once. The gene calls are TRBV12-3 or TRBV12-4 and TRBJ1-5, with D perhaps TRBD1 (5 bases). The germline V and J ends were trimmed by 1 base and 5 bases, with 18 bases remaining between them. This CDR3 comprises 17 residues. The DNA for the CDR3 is TGTGCCAGCAGTTTAGGCCTGGGGGGAAACGACTATCAGCCCCAGCATTTT. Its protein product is CASSLGLGGNDYQPQHF.